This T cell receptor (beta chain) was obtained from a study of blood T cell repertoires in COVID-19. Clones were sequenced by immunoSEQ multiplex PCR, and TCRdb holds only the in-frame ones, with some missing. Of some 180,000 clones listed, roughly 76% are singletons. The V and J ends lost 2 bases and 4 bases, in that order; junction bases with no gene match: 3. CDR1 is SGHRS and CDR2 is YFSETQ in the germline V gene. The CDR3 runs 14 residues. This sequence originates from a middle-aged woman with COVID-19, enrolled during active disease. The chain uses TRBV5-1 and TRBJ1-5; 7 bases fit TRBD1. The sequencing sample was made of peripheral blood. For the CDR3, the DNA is TGCGCCAGCAGCTTAGACAGGGAAAATCAGCCCCAGCATTTT. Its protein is CASSLDRENQPQHF.